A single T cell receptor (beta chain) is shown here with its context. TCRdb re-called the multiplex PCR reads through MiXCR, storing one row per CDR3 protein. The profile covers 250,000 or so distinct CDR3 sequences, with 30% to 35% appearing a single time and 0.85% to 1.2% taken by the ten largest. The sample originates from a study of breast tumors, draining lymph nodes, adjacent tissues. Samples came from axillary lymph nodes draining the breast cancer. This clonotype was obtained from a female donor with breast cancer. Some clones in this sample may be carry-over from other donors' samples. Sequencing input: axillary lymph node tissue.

The CDR3 DNA reads TGTGCCAGCAGTTTCGGCCTTCTGAACACTGAAGCTTTCTTT. Translation: CASSFGLLNTEAFF. The chain recombines TRBV12-3 or TRBV12-4 with TRBJ1-1; D gene ambiguous. The ends were cut back, 3 bases at V and 0 bases at J, with 8 bases in the middle. This CDR3 has 14 amino acids.